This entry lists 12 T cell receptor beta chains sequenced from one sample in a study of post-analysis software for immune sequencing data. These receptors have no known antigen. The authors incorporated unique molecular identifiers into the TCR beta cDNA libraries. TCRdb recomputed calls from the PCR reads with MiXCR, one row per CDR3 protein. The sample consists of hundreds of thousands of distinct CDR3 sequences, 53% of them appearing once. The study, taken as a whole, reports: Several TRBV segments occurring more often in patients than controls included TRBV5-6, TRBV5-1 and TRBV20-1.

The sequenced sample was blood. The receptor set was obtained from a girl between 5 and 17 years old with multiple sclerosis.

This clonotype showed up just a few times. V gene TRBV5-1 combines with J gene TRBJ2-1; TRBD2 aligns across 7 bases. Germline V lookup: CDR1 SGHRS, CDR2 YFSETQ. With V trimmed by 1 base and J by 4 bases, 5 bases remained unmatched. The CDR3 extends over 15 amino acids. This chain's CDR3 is CASSLNLADYNEQFF. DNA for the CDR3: TGCGCCAGCAGCTTGAACCTAGCGGATTACAATGAGCAGTTCTTC.

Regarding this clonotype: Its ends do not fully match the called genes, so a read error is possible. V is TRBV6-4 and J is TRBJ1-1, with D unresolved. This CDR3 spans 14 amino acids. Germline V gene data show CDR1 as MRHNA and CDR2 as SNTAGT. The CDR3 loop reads CASSLRAENTEAYF. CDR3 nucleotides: TGTGCCAGCAGCCTCCGCGCGGAGAACACTGAAGCTTACTTT.

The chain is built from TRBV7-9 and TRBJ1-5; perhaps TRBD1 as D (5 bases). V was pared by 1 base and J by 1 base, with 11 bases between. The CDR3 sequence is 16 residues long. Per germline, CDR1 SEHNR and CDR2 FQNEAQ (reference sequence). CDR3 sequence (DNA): TGTGCCAGCAGCTTAGGGGGACGGGGGAGCAATCAGCCCCAGCATTTT. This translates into CASSLGGRGSNQPQHF.

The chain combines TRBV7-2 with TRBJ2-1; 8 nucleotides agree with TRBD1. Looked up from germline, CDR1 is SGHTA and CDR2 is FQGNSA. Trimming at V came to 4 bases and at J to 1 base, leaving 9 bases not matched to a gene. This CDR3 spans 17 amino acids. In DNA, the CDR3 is TGTGCCAGCAGCTCAACAGGGGGGCGAGGGTCCTACAATGAGCAGTTCTTC. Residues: CASSSTGGRGSYNEQFF.

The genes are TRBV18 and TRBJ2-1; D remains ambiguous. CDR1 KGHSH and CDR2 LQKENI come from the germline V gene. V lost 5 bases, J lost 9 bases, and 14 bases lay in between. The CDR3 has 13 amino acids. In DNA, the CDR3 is TGTGCCAGCTCAATTCTTGACTCATTTGAGCAGTTCTTC. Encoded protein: CASSILDSFEQFF.

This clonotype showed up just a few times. DNA for the CDR3: TGCAGCGTTCGGGCAGGGCCTGAAGCTTTCTTT. This sequence encodes CSVRAGPEAFF. The chain carries TRBV29-1 and TRBJ1-1; weak D call: TRBD1 (5 bases). The CDR3 covers 11 residues. Germline CDR1 is SQVTM and CDR2 is ANQGSEA. Trimming stripped 5 bases from V and 6 bases from J, with 10 bases between.

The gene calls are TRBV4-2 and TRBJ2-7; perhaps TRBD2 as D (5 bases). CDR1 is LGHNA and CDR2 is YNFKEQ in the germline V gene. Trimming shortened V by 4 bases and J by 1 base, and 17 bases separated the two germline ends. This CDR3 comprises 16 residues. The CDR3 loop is CASSRSPGTSSYEQYF. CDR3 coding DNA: TGTGCCAGCAGCCGATCACCGGGAACCAGTTCCTACGAGCAGTACTTC.

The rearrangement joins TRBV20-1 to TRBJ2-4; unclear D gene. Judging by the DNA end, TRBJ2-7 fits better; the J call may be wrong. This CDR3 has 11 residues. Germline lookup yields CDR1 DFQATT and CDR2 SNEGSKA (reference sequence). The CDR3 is CSAASDYEQYF. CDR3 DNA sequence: TGCAGTGCTGCCTCCGACTACGAGCAGTACTTC.

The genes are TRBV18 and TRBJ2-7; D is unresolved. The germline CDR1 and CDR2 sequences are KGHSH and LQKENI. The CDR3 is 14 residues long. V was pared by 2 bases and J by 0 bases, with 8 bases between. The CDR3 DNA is TGTGCCAGCTCACCATCTATTGACTCCTACGAGCAGTACTTC. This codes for CASSPSIDSYEQYF.

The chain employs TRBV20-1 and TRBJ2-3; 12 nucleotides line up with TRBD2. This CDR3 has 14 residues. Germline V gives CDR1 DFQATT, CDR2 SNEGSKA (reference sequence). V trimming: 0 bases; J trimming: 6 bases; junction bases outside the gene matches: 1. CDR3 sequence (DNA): TGCAGTGCTAGAGAGACTAGCGGGGGTGATACGCAGTATTTT. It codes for CSARETSGGDTQYF.

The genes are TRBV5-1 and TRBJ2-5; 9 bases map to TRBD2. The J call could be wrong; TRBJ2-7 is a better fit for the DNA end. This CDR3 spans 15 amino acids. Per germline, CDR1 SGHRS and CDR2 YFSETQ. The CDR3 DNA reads TGCGCCAGCAGCTTGGGCGGGAGGGCCCCCTACGAGCAGTACTTC. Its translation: CASSLGGRAPYEQYF.

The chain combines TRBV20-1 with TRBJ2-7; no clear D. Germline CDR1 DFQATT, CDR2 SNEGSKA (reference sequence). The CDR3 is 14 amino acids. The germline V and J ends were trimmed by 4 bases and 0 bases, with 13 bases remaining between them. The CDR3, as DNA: TGCAGTGCTACGGACGGATCAACCTCCTACGAGCAGTACTTC. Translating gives CSATDGSTSYEQYF.